The 17 T cell receptor beta chains below all came from one sample that was sequenced in a study of T cells in Graves' hyperthyroidism and ophthalmopathy. Authors of the study amplified TCR beta CDR3 regions from RNA transcripts. The HTBI primer set served for first-round RT-PCR of the TCR CDR3. TCRdb re-called the multiplex PCR reads with MiXCR, one entry per CDR3 protein. In the table there are some 510,000 distinct CDR3 sequences, roughly 46% of which are singletons. The sample comprised peripheral blood or thyroid tissue (not recorded which). Receptors were obtained from a woman between 18 and 29 years old with Graves' hyperthyroidism.

This clonotype was recorded at least ten times. The V call is TRBV9, the J call TRBJ1-1; the D gene is possibly TRBD1 (5 bases). Trimming shortened V by 1 base and J by 7 bases, and 11 bases separated the two germline ends. The CDR3 runs 13 residues. Germline V gene sequence: CDR1 SGDLS, CDR2 YYNGEE. In DNA, the CDR3 is TGTGCCAGCAGCGTACTTTGGAGGGGTGAAGCTTTCTTT. Translated, it gives CASSVLWRGEAFF.

The chain recombines TRBV19 with TRBJ2-7, with TRBD1 matching over 9 bases. The CDR3 consists of 14 residues. Germline values: CDR1 LNHDA, CDR2 SQIVND (reference sequence). Germline trimming cut 3 bases from V and 6 bases from J; bases unmatched to any gene: 6. The CDR3 nucleotides are TGTGCCAGTAGTATTTTGGGGACAGGGAGCGAGCAGTACTTC. Protein sequence: CASSILGTGSEQYF.

This clonotype was seen a handful of times. The chain recombines TRBV7-9 with TRBJ1-1; D gene uncertain. Looked up from germline, CDR1 is SEHNR and CDR2 is FQNEAQ (reference sequence). V was pared by 2 bases and J by 4 bases, with 14 bases between. This CDR3 is 15 amino acids long. The CDR3 region has the DNA TGTGCCAGCAGCTTATGGCCCGACCGGGGCACTGAAGCTTTCTTT. Translating gives CASSLWPDRGTEAFF. The whole variable domain, remainder taken from reference TRBV7-9 and TRBJ1-1, is DTGVSQNPRHKITKRGQNVTFRCDPISEHNRLYWYRQTLGQGPEFLTYFQNEAQLEKSRLLSDRFSAERPKGSFSTLEIQRTEQGDSAMYLCASSLWPDRGTEAFFGQGTRLTVV.

In its sample, this clonotype was seen a few times. The chain couples TRBV14 to TRBJ1-1; D gene uncertain. V gave up 4 bases and J gave up 0 bases, with 15 bases separating them. CDR1 is SGHDN and CDR2 is FVKESK in the germline V gene. The CDR3 length is 16 residues. Written as DNA, the CDR3 is TGTGCCAGCAGCCCTTTACCCTACCGCATGAACACTGAAGCTTTCTTT. Amino acids: CASSPLPYRMNTEAFF.

The rearrangement uses TRBV25-1 and TRBJ1-2; D call uncertain. The CDR3 spans 13 residues. CDR1 is MGHDK, CDR2 SYGVNS, per germline. V lost 6 bases and J 4 bases, leaving 12 bases between the germline ends. CDR3 nucleotide sequence: TGTGCCAGCAGAGAACCCGGATCCTATGGCTACACCTTC. It translates to CASREPGSYGYTF.

The chain combines TRBV30 with TRBJ2-5, with D unclear. Germline values: CDR1 GTSNPN, CDR2 SVGIG (reference sequence). The CDR3 has 11 residues. Trimming took off 1 base at V and 7 bases at J, with 7 bases between the two ends. DNA for the CDR3: TGTGCCTGGAGTGGTCGGGCGACCCAGTACTTC. Residues: CAWSGRATQYF.

A single count supports this clonotype. The chain combines TRBV6-1 with TRBJ1-2, with a possible D match to TRBD1 (5 bases). CDR3 length: 14 residues. Germline V gene sequence: CDR1 MNHNS, CDR2 SASEGT. The V end lost 7 bases, the J end lost 0 bases, and 12 bases lay between the germline ends. CDR3 nucleotide sequence: TGTGCCAGCAAGCAGACAGCTGCTAACTATGGCTACACCTTC. Its translation: CASKQTAANYGYTF.

There are a few counts of this clonotype. The V gene is TRBV5-1, the J gene TRBJ2-7; tentatively, D is TRBD2 (5 bases). This CDR3 spans 12 amino acids. Per the germline V gene, CDR1 is SGHRS and CDR2 is YFSETQ. Trimming stripped 4 bases from V and 9 bases from J, with 14 bases between. The CDR3 DNA is TGCGCCAGCAGCCCGGACTGGCTAGGGCAGTACTTC. This gives the protein CASSPDWLGQYF.

This rearrangement joins TRBV2 to TRBJ2-5; 8 nucleotides match TRBD1. The length of the CDR3 is 11 residues. V gave up 6 bases and J gave up 13 bases; unmatched junction bases: 7. Germline lookup yields CDR1 SNHLY and CDR2 FYNNEI. CDR3: CASSMDRAGYF. CDR3 nucleotides: TGTGCCAGCAGCATGGACAGGGCTGGGTACTTC.

CDR3 sequence reads: CASSYGWGLRGYGYTF. CDR3 coding DNA: TGTGCCAGCAGCTACGGGTGGGGCCTAAGAGGCTATGGCTACACCTTC. The chain recombines TRBV11-2 with TRBJ1-2; D may be TRBD1 (5 bases). CDR1 is SGHAT, CDR2 FQNNGV, per germline. The V and J ends lost 4 bases and 4 bases respectively, with 19 bases between them. The CDR3 is 16 residues long.

This chain links TRBV2 with TRBJ2-7, with TRBD2 identical over 8 bases. The CDR3 runs to 13 residues. Germline trimming cut 7 bases from V and 7 bases from J; bases unmatched to any gene: 9. Germline V gene lookup returns CDR1 SNHLY and CDR2 FYNNEI. CDR3 amino acids: CASKRESTGEQYF. CDR3 bases: TGTGCCAGCAAGCGGGAGAGCACCGGGGAGCAGTACTTC.

This chain joins TRBV7-9 and TRBJ2-6, with 9 bases lining up with TRBD2. V was pared by 5 bases and J by 0 bases, with 11 bases of the junction left unmatched. Germline lookup yields CDR1 SEHNR and CDR2 FQNEAQ (reference sequence). The CDR3 is 19 residues long. CDR3 sequence (DNA): TGTGCCAGCAGCCCCCGAATAGCGGGAGATAGCTCTGGGGCCAACGTCCTGACTTTC. It is translated as CASSPRIAGDSSGANVLTF.

In its sample, this clonotype was seen once. The chain combines TRBV24-1 with TRBJ1-2; perhaps TRBD1 as D (5 bases). The ends were cut back, 3 bases at V and 6 bases at J, with 13 bases in the middle. The CDR3 loop spans 14 amino acids. The germline V gene encodes CDR1 KGHDR and CDR2 SFDVKD. The CDR3 DNA sequence: TGTGCCACCAGTGATCCTTCGGGACGTAATGGCTACACCTTC. Its protein is CATSDPSGRNGYTF.

This clonotype was seen at least ten times. The V and J genes are TRBV7-2 and TRBJ2-2; no firm D call. Trimming took 2 bases from V and 3 from J, leaving 7 bases between them. Germline assignment: CDR1 SGHTA and CDR2 FQGNSA. The CDR3 has 14 amino acids. Written as DNA, the CDR3 is TGTGCCAGCAGCTTAACCCAGTACACCGGGGAGCTGTTTTTT. This sequence encodes CASSLTQYTGELFF.

The rearrangement joins TRBV2 to TRBJ1-2; the match to TRBD1 covers 7 bases. This CDR3 has 15 residues. Germline CDR1 SNHLY, CDR2 FYNNEI. V was pared by 6 bases and J by 3 bases, with 10 bases of the junction left unmatched. The CDR3 coding sequence is TGTGCCAGCAGGCGGGGGCAACAGGGGTACTATGGCTACACCTTC. Translation: CASRRGQQGYYGYTF.

The chain joins TRBV7-2 to TRBJ1-5; D remains unclear. This CDR3 has 15 residues. Germline assignment: CDR1 SGHTA and CDR2 FQGNSA. The germline V and J ends were trimmed by 3 bases and 1 base, with 10 bases remaining between them. CDR3 in amino acids: CASSFMSRSNQPQHF. CDR3 nucleotide sequence: TGTGCCAGCAGCTTTATGAGTCGGAGCAATCAGCCCCAGCATTTT.

V gene TRBV12-3 or TRBV12-4 combines with J gene TRBJ2-7; D perhaps matches TRBD1 (6 bases). The CDR3 is 15 amino acids. Trimming stripped 5 bases from V and 0 bases from J, with 14 bases between. The CDR3 DNA reads TGTGCCAGCAGTGGACGACAGGTACCCTCCTACGAGCAGTACTTC. Protein product: CASSGRQVPSYEQYF.